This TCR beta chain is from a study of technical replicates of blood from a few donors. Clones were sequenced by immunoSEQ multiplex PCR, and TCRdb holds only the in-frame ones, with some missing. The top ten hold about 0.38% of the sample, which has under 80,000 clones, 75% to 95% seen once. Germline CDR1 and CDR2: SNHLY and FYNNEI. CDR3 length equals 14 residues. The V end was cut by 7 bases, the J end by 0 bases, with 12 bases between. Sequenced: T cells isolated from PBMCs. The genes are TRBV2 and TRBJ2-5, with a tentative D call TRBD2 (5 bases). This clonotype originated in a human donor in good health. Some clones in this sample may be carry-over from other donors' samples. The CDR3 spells CASTWRSHQETQYF. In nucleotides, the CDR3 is TGTGCCAGCACGTGGAGGAGCCACCAAGAGACCCAGTACTTC.